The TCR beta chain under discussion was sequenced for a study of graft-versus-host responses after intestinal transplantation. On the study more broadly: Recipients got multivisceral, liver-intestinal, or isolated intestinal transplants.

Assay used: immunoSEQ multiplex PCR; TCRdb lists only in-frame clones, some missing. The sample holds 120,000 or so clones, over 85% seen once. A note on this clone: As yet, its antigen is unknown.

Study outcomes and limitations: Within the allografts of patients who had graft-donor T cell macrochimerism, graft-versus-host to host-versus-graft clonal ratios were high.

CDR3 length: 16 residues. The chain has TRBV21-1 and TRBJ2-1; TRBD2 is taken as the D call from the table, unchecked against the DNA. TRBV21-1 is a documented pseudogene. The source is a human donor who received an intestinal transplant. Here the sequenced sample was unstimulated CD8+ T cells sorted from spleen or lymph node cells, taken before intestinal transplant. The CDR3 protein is CASSKGYTSAYNEQFF. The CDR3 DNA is TGTGCCAGCAGCAAAGGGTATACCTCGGCCTACAATGAGCAGTTCTTC.